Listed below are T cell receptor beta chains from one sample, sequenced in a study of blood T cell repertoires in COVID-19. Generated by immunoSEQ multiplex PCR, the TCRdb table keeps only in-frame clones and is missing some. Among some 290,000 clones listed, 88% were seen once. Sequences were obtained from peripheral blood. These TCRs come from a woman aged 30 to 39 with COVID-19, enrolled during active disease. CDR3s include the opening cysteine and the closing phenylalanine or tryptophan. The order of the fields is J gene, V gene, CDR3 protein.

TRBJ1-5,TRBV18,CASSPWAGQDQPQHF
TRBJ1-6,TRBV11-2,CASSLEGQHNSPLHF
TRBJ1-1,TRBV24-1,CATSERGTEAFF
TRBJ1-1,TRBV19,CASRGATEAFF
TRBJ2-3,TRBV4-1,CASSQNRDPTDTQYF
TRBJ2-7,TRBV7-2,CASSSWGGSGYEQYF
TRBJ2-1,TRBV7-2,CASSSSSSYNEQFF
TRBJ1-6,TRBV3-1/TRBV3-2,CASSSDRGFYNSPLHF
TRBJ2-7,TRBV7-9,CASSMTGTGYEQYF
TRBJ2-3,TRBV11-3,CASSNRGLAGDTQYF
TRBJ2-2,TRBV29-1,CSVGDRYTGELFF
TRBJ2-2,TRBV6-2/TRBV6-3,CASSYPQAGELFF
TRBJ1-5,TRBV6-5,CASSTSGGSNQPQHF
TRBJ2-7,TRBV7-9,CASSWSGRGMIEQYF
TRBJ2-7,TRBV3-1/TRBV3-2,CASSSPGQLDEQYF
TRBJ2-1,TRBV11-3,CASSLDVENEQFF
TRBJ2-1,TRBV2,CASSEEASGYNEQFF
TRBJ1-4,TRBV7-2,CASSPDNYIEKLFF
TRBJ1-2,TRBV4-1,CASSHSSTGGADYGYTF
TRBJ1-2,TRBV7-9,CASSLDAGSDPNYGYTF
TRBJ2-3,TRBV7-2,CASSTPKNTQYF
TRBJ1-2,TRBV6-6,CASEGTGAIKGYTF
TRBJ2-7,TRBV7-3,CASSSSGSYEQYF
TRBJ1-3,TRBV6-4,CASSDFLFLGDPGNTIYF
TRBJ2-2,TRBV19,CASTLGLAGGELFF
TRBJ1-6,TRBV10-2,CATQVSESSPLHF
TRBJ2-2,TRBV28,CASSPGTSGTGELFF
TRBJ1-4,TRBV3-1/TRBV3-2,CASSHATRQGNEKLFF
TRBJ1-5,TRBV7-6,CASSPTGLGVGNQPQHF
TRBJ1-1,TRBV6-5,CASSTPPREAFF
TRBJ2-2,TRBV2,CASSGDSLANTGELFF
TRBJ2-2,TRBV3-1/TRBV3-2,CASSQDWASGVSGELFF
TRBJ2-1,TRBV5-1,CASSLVSGTGDGNEQFF
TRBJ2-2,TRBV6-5,CASSRGTGELFF
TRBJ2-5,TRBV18,CASSGQGQETQYF
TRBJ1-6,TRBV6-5,CASSNGQGSRPLHF
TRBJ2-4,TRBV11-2,CASSRRVVAKNIQYF
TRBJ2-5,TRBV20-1,CSARGLETQYF
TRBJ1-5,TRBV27,CASSLIQGTFNQPQHF
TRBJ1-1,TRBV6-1,CASSERGAFF
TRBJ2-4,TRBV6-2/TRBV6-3,CASSPGTGHMTKNIQYF
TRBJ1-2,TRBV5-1,CASSLAGRSGYTF
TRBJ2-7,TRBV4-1,CASSPRTGNEQYF
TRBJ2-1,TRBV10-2,CASRLAGGTRYNEQFF
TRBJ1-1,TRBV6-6,CASNQQGTMNTEAFF
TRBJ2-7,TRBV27,CASSLVGHSYEQYF